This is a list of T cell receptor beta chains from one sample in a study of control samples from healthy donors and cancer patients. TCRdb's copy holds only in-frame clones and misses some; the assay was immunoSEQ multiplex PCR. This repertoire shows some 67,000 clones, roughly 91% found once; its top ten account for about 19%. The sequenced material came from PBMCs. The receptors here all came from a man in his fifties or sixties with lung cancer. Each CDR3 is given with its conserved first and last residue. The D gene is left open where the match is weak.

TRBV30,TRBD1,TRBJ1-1,CAWSVGPLQGANGAFF
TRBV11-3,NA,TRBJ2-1,CASSLDPAGDEQFF
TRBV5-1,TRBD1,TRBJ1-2,CASSLTSGTGCTF
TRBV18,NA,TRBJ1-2,CASSRGTDGYTF
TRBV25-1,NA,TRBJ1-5,CASSEPNQPQHF
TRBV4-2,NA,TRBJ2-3,CASSLQDYARTDTQYF
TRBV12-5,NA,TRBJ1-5,CASGLDPEQPQHF
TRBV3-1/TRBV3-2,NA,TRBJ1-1,CASSFMENTEAFF
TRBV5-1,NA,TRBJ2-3,CASKLGGPETDTQYF
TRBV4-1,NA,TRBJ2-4,CASSQDPGGSGQYF
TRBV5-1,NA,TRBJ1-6,CASSFGNNSPLHF
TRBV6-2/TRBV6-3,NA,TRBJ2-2,CASSPPHGISNTGELFF
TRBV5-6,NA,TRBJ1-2,CASSLQGKQNYGYTF
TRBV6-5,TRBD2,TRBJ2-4,CASSSSGGNIQYF
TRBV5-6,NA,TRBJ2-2,CASSSTKWGARNTGELFF
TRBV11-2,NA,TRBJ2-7,CASSLAGSYEQYF
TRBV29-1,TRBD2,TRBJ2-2,CSVTPGTSNTGELFF
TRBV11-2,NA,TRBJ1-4,CASSLGPQKPTSKLFF
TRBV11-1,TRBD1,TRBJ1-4,CASSRTGSEKLFF
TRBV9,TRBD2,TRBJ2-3,CASSVIGTSGPIGDTQYF
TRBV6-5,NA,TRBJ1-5,CASELGGESNQPQHF
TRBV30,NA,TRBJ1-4,CAWGTITPEKLFF
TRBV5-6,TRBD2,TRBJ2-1,CASSLLLAGALLDEQFF
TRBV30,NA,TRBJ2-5,CAWSGSSPGAQYF